Following are 22 T cell receptor beta chains from one sample sequenced in a study of blood T cell repertoires in COVID-19. Assay: immunoSEQ multiplex PCR; the TCRdb copy retains only in-frame clones and omits some. The sample has 270,000 or so clones, approximately 81% seen once; the top ten hold under 7%. Sequencing was done on a sample of PBMCs or T cells enriched from blood (not recorded which). The receptors originated from a woman in her 50s who had been exposed to COVID-19.

CDR3 protein: CASSFVQGARIYGYTF. The CDR3 coding sequence is TGTGCCAGCAGCTTCGTACAGGGGGCGCGAATCTATGGCTACACCTTC. This chain links TRBV7-9 with TRBJ1-2; 9 nucleotides line up with TRBD1. The germline V gene has CDR1 SEHNR and CDR2 FQNEAQ (reference sequence). V lost 3 bases to trimming and J lost 4 bases; unmatched junction nucleotides: 9. The CDR3 spans 16 residues. The full variable domain, its missing parts supplied by reference TRBV7-9 and TRBJ1-2, is DTGVSQNPRHKITKRGQNVTFRCDPISEHNRLYWYRQTLGQGPEFLTYFQNEAQLEKSRLLSDRFSAERPKGSFSTLEIQRTEQGDSAMYLCASSFVQGARIYGYTFGSGTRLTVV.

J is TRBJ1-2 and V is TRBV7-9, with D hard to call. There are 15 residues in the CDR3. Germline V CDR1 and CDR2: SEHNR, FQNEAQ (reference sequence). V was trimmed by 5 bases and J by 4 bases, leaving 17 bases between them. CDR3 region: CASSRGGTSPYGYTF. CDR3 sequence (DNA): TGTGCCAGCAGCCGTGGCGGCACCAGTCCCTATGGCTACACCTTC.

V is TRBV2 and J is TRBJ2-6; D ambiguous. The ends were cut back, 5 bases at V and 0 bases at J, with 14 bases in the middle. The length of the CDR3 is 17 residues. Germline V gene lookup returns CDR1 SNHLY and CDR2 FYNNEI. CDR3 sequence (DNA): TGTGCCAGCAGTCTGGGCCCTGCCAGCTCTGGGGCCAACGTCCTGACTTTC. Encoded protein: CASSLGPASSGANVLTF.

The chain links TRBV5-4 to TRBJ1-1; a possible D gene is TRBD1 (5 bases). The germline V gene has CDR1 SGHNT and CDR2 YYREEE (reference sequence). The CDR3 extends over 15 amino acids. V was cut by 0 bases and J by 4 bases, with 13 bases left in between. The CDR3 DNA is TGTGCCAGCAGCTTGGAGGGGAGGGGAGCCACTGAAGCTTTCTTT. Encoded protein: CASSLEGRGATEAFF. Variable domain in full (rest from reference TRBV5-4 and TRBJ1-1): ETGVTQSPTHLIKTRGQQVTLRCSSQSGHNTVSWYQQALGQGPQFIFQYYREEENGRGNFPPRFSGLQFPNYSSELNVNALELDDSALYLCASSLEGRGATEAFFGQGTRLTVV.

The chain has TRBV2 and TRBJ1-5; unclear D gene. Germline values: CDR1 SNHLY, CDR2 FYNNEI. The germline V and J ends were trimmed by 6 bases and 15 bases, with 21 bases remaining between them. The CDR3 covers 13 residues. CDR3 sequence: CASRVLPTEHPHF. CDR3 DNA: TGTGCCAGCAGAGTCCTGCCCACCGAGCATCCGCATTTT.

V gene TRBV28 combines with J gene TRBJ1-6, with TRBD1 matching over 7 bases. Germline CDR1 is MDHEN and CDR2 is SYDVKM. The CDR3 is 14 amino acids. V dropped 8 bases and J dropped 7; count of bases not matched to a gene: 8. The CDR3 DNA is TGTGCCAGCGACAACAGGGGTGCCAATTCACCCCTCCACTTT. Translating it yields CASDNRGANSPLHF.

The V call is TRBV4-3, the J call TRBJ1-3; the D is unclear. The V gene lost 1 base and the J gene lost 4 bases, with 5 bases spanning the gap. In germline, CDR1 is LGHNA, CDR2 YSLEER. This CDR3 contains 13 residues. The DNA of the CDR3 is TGCGCCAGCAGCCAAGCCCTCGGAAACACCATATATTTT. Its translation: CASSQALGNTIYF.

Comment on this clone: The germline gene is not matched at one end of the junction; a read error may be the cause. The chain employs TRBV27 and TRBJ2-1; the match to TRBD2 covers 10 bases. This CDR3 has 15 amino acids. Germline lookup yields CDR1 MNHEY and CDR2 SMNVEV (reference sequence). This CDR3 is CASSSKRGGGDEPLF. In nucleotides, the CDR3 is TGTGCCAGCAGTTCGAAGCGGGGGGGTGGCGATGAGCCCCTCTTC.

The rearrangement joins TRBV5-4 to TRBJ1-1, with a tentative D call TRBD1 (6 bases). This CDR3 contains 15 residues. CDR1 is SGHNT and CDR2 is YYREEE in the germline V gene (reference sequence). Deletions cut 4 bases from V and 2 bases from J, with 15 bases between. The chain's CDR3 is CASSPQQGRNTEAFF. The CDR3 nucleotides are TGTGCCAGCAGCCCGCAACAGGGAAGAAACACTGAAGCTTTCTTT.

The DNA for the CDR3 is TGTGCCATCAGTCTGACAGGTTTGGGGGGCTACACCTTC. Translated: CAISLTGLGGYTF. The gene calls are TRBV10-3 and TRBJ1-2; D might be TRBD1 (6 bases). CDR1 and CDR2 (germline): ENHRY, SYGVKD. V lost 5 bases, J lost 8 bases, and 15 bases lay in between. CDR3 length: 13 amino acids.

The chain uses TRBV5-1 and TRBJ2-1; weak D call: TRBD2 (6 bases). The CDR3 runs 15 residues. Germline V lookup: CDR1 SGHRS, CDR2 YFSETQ. V was trimmed by 0 bases and J by 4 bases, leaving 11 bases between them. CDR3 in amino acids: CASSLGLRGYNEQFF. CDR3 DNA: TGCGCCAGCAGCTTGGGACTCCGGGGGTACAATGAGCAGTTCTTC.

The V call is TRBV6-1, the J call TRBJ2-7, with D maybe TRBD1 (5 bases). CDR1 MNHNS and CDR2 SASEGT come from the germline V gene. The CDR3 consists of 16 residues. V lost 4 bases to trimming and J lost 3 bases, with 19 bases between them. The CDR3 coding sequence is TGTGCCAGCAGTGGAAAGGAGACAGCCACCCACTACGAGCAGTACTTC. Its protein is CASSGKETATHYEQYF.

V and J are TRBV5-1 and TRBJ1-2; tentatively, D is TRBD1 (5 bases). Germline V gene sequence: CDR1 SGHRS, CDR2 YFSETQ. The V gene lost 0 bases and the J gene lost 0 bases, with 6 bases spanning the gap. CDR3 length: 14 residues. The CDR3 reads CASSLGTSNYGYTF. The CDR3 region has the DNA TGCGCCAGCAGCTTGGGGACATCTAACTATGGCTACACCTTC.

This chain links TRBV19 with TRBJ2-7; 8 bases fit TRBD2. This CDR3 contains 15 residues. Trimming cost V 1 base and J 3 bases; bases outside gene matches: 5. Germline V CDR1 and CDR2: LNHDA, SQIVND (reference sequence). In nucleotides, the CDR3 is TGTGCCAGTAGTATAGTCGCGGGGGGCCTCTACGAGCAGTACTTC. It specifies CASSIVAGGLYEQYF. The full variable domain, completed using reference TRBV19 and TRBJ2-7, is DGGITQSPKYLFRKEGQNVTLSCEQNLNHDAMYWYRQDPGQGLRLIYYSQIVNDFQKGDIAEGYSVSREKKESFPLTVTSAQKNPTAFYLCASSIVAGGLYEQYFGPGTRLTVT.

The chain recombines TRBV29-1 with TRBJ1-1; the match to TRBD1 covers 7 bases. The CDR3 is 14 residues long. V lost 4 bases and J lost 1; bases outside the gene matches: 6. Germline CDR1 reads SQVTM; CDR2 reads ANQGSEA. Here the CDR3 reads CSVVTQGSNTEAFF. DNA for the CDR3: TGCAGCGTTGTGACACAGGGGTCGAACACTGAAGCTTTCTTT.

The CDR3 region has the DNA TGTGCCAGTAGTACCGCCGGGGTAAACTATGGCTACACCTTC. It specifies CASSTAGVNYGYTF. The rearrangement joins TRBV19 to TRBJ1-2; unclear D gene. This CDR3 is built from 14 residues. V shed 4 bases and J shed 2 bases, with 11 bases lying between them. Germline loops: CDR1 LNHDA, CDR2 SQIVND (reference sequence). Drawing the rest from reference TRBV19 and TRBJ1-2, the complete variable domain is DGGITQSPKYLFRKEGQNVTLSCEQNLNHDAMYWYRQDPGQGLRLIYYSQIVNDFQKGDIAEGYSVSREKKESFPLTVTSAQKNPTAFYLCASSTAGVNYGYTFGSGTRLTVV.

The genes are TRBV12-3 or TRBV12-4 and TRBJ1-1, with D tentatively TRBD1 (6 bases). Trimming shortened V by 7 bases and J by 6 bases, and 15 bases separated the two germline ends. This CDR3 comprises 13 residues. The CDR3 DNA is TGTGCCAGCACCTACCGGGGGGGGCCTGAAGCTTTCTTT. As protein: CASTYRGGPEAFF.

The genes are TRBV29-1 and TRBJ1-5; maybe TRBD1 (6 bases). This CDR3 is 13 amino acids long. The germline CDR1 and CDR2 sequences are SQVTM and ANQGSEA. Trimming took 6 bases from V and 4 from J, leaving 13 bases between them. In DNA, the CDR3 is TGCAGCGTGGACACAGGGCCGAATCAGCCCCAGCATTTT. It specifies CSVDTGPNQPQHF.

The rearrangement uses TRBV5-8 and TRBJ2-7; maybe TRBD1 (5 bases). Germline-derived CDR1 and CDR2 are SGHTS and YDEGEE. Trimming left V 3 bases short and J 1 base short, with 17 bases between. This CDR3 contains 16 residues. CDR3 protein: CASSSRDGPGSYEQYF. The DNA of the CDR3 is TGTGCCAGCAGCTCCAGGGATGGCCCCGGGTCCTACGAGCAGTACTTC. The full variable domain, with the rest looked up from reference TRBV5-8 and TRBJ2-7, is EAGVTQSPTHLIKTRGQQATLRCSPISGHTSVYWYQQALGLGLQFLLWYDEGEERNRGNFPPRFSGRQFPNYSSELNVNALELEDSALYLCASSSRDGPGSYEQYFGPGTRLTVT.

The chain employs TRBV18 and TRBJ2-1, with TRBD2 matching over 12 bases. The junction had 7 bases not matched to a gene; V was cut back by 0 bases and J by 7 bases. CDR3 length: 17 residues. Germline lookup yields CDR1 KGHSH and CDR2 LQKENI. The chain's CDR3 is CASSPPALAGGQNEQFF. For the CDR3, the DNA is TGTGCCAGCTCACCACCGGCTCTAGCGGGGGGGCAGAATGAGCAGTTCTTC.

The chain carries TRBV7-8 and TRBJ2-7; maybe TRBD2 (6 bases). The CDR3 runs to 15 residues. Per germline, CDR1 SGHVS and CDR2 FQNEAQ. The V gene lost 1 base and the J gene lost 0 bases, with 10 bases spanning the gap. For the CDR3, the DNA is TGTGCCAGCAGCTTAGGGCGGGGTCTCTCCTACGAGCAGTACTTC. The encoded protein is CASSLGRGLSYEQYF.

This clone was counted a single time. The rearrangement links TRBV27 to TRBJ2-7, with 14 bases matching TRBD2. The CDR3 length is 17 residues. V dropped 5 bases and J dropped 3; count of bases not matched to a gene: 9. Germline V lookup: CDR1 MNHEY, CDR2 SMNVEV (reference sequence). The CDR3 loop is CASSPGLAGGGDYEQYF. Written as DNA, the CDR3 is TGTGCCAGCAGTCCCGGACTAGCGGGGGGCGGGGACTACGAGCAGTACTTC.